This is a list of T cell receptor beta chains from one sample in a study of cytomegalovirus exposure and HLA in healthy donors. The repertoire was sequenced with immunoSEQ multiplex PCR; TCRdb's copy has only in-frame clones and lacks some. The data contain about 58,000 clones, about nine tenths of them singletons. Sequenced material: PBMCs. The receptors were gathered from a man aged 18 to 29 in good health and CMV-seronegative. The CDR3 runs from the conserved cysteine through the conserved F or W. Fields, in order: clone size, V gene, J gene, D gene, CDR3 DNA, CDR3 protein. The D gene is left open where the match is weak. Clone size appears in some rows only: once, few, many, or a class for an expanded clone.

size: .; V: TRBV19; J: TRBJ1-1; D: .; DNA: TGTGCCAGTACTCCTGCGGGGAGGGACACTGAAGCTTTCTTT; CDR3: CASTPAGRDTEAFF
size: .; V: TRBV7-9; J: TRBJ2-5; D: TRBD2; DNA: TGTGCCAGCAGCTTATGGCTAGCGGCAAATAAAGAGACCCAGTACTTC; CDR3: CASSLWLAANKETQYF
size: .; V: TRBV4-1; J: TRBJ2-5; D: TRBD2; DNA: TGCGCCAGCAGCCAAGCGGGGTATGGAGCGGGGGGCCAAGAGACCCAGTACTTC; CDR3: CASSQAGYGAGGQETQYF
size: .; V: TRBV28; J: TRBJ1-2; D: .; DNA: TGTGCCAGCACCGCGAACTATGGCTACACCTTC; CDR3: CASTANYGYTF
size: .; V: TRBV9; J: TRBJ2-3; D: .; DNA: TGTGCCACCTCAACCGGGACAACCTACACAGATACGCAGTATTTT; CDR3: CATSTGTTYTDTQYF
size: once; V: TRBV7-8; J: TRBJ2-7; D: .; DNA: TGTGCCAGCAGCTTACGGGAAAGCTCCTACGAGCAGTACTTC; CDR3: CASSLRESSYEQYF
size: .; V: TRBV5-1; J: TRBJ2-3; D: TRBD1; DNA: TGCGCCAGCAGCCCCGGGGACAGGGGGGCAGATACGCAGTATTTT; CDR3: CASSPGDRGADTQYF
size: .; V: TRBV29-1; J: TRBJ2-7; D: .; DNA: TGCAGCGTCCTTGGGCTGGGGTCGGGGGAGCAGTACTTC; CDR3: CSVLGLGSGEQYF
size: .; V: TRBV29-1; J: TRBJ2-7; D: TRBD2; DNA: TGCAGCGGTCTACTAGCGGAGTCCTCCTACGAGCAGTACTTC; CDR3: CSGLLAESSYEQYF
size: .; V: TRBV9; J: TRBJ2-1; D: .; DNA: TGTGCCAGCAGCGTAGATAACGGCAATGAGCAGTTCTTC; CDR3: CASSVDNGNEQFF
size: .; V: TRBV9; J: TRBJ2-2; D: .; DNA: TGTGCCAGCAGCGTAGACCCAGTGAGGGTCGGGACCGGGGAGCTGTTTTTT; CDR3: CASSVDPVRVGTGELFF
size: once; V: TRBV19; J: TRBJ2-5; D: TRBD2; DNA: TGTGCCAGTAGTACAGCGGGAGCAGGGGAGACCCAGTACTTC; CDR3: CASSTAGAGETQYF
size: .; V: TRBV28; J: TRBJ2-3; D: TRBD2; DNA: TGTGCCAGCAGTTTACCTAGCGGGAGAAGCACAGATACGCAGTATTTT; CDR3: CASSLPSGRSTDTQYF
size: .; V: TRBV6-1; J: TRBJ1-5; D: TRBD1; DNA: TGTGCCAGCGGGGACAGCAGCAATCAGCCCCAGCATTTT; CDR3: CASGDSSNQPQHF
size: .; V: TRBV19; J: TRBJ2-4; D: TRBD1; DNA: TGTGCCAGTAGTGTAGGACAGGGGAAAAACATTCAGTACTTC; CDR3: CASSVGQGKNIQYF
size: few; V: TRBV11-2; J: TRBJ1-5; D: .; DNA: TGTGCCAGCAGCTTTACTACAGGGAACAATCAGCCCCAGCATTTT; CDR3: CASSFTTGNNQPQHF
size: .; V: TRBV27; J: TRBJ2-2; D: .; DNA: TGTGCCAGCTCCCGGGGCACCGGGGAGCTGTTTTTT; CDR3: CASSRGTGELFF
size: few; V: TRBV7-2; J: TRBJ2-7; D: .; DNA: TGTGCCAGCAGCTCACGGACTACCTACGAGCAGTACTTC; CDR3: CASSSRTTYEQYF
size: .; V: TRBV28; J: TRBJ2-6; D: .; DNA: TGTGCCAGCAGTTTAATAGGGGGGCGGGGGCCCAACGTCCTGACTTTC; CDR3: CASSLIGGRGPNVLTF
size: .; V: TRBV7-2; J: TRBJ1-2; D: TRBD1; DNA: TGTGCCAGCAGCTTATGGGGACAGGGAGGCTATGGCTACACCTTC; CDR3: CASSLWGQGGYGYTF
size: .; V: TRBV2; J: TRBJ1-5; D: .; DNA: TGTGCCACCGCGATGAGCAATCAGCCCCAGCATTTT; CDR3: CATAMSNQPQHF
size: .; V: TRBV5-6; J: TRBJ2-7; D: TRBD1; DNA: TGTGCCAGCAGCTTGGACCGCGGACAGGGATCCTACGAGCAGTACTTC; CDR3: CASSLDRGQGSYEQYF
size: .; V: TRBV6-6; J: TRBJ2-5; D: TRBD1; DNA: TGTGCCAGCAGTCGCCGGGACAGGGGAGAGACCCAGTACTTC; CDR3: CASSRRDRGETQYF
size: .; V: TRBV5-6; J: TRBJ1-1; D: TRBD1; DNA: TGTGCCAGCAGCCCACAGGGGGCGAACACTGAAGCTTTCTTT; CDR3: CASSPQGANTEAFF
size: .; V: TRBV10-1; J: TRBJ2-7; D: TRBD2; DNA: TGCGCCAGCAGTGATAGCGGGAGTAACGTCTACGAGCAGTACTTC; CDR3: CASSDSGSNVYEQYF
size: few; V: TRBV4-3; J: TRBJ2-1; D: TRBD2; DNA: TGCGCCAGCAGCCAAGGGTTAAGCGGGGAGACGTATGAGCAGTTCTTC; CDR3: CASSQGLSGETYEQFF